Reported below is one T cell receptor (beta chain). In the study's own analysis: Estimation of nucleated cell counts relied on the amplification of reference gene primers. Libraries were prepared by immunoSEQ multiplex PCR; TCRdb keeps only in-frame clonotypes and omits some of them. V and J calls and clone size come straight from that table; D and trimming were deduced from the DNA. The sample records about 160,000 clones, more than 75% being singletons. This specimen comes from a study of blood T cell repertoires in COVID-19. Study-wide context: Sources were T cells, B-cell-depleted T cells, or PBMCs; the material itself was cDNA or gDNA.

Membership in each cohort depended on participant-reported clinical history. Germline-derived CDR1 and CDR2 are SQVTM and ANQGSEA. This CDR3 has 11 amino acids. V shed 6 bases and J 3 bases; nucleotides not matched to a gene: 0. This clonotype was sampled from a woman in her forties or fifties who had recovered from COVID-19. The specimen sequenced was PBMCs or T cells enriched from blood (not recorded which). This chain uses TRBV29-1 with TRBJ1-2; 8 bases align to TRBD1. The CDR3 sequence: CSVQGDYGYTF. The CDR3 DNA is TGCAGCGTACAGGGGGACTATGGCTACACCTTC.